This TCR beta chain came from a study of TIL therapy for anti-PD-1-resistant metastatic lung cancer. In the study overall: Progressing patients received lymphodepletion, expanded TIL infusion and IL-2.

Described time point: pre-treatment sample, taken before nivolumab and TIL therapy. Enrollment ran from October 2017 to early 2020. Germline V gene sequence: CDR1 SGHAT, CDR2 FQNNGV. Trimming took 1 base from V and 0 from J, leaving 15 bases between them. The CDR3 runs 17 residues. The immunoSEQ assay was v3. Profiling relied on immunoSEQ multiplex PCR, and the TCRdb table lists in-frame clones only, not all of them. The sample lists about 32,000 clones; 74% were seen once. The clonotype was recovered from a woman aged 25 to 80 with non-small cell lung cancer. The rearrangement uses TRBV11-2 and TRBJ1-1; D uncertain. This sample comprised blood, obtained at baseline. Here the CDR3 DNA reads TGTGCCAGCAGCTTAGCTCCCCGGGGAGCTATGAACACTGAAGCTTTCTTT. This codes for CASSLAPRGAMNTEAFF. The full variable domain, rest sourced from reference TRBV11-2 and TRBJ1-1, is EAGVAQSPRYKIIEKRQSVAFWCNPISGHATLYWYQQILGQGPKLLIQFQNNGVVDDSQLPKDRFSAERLKGVDSTLKIQPAKLEDSAVYLCASSLAPRGAMNTEAFFGQGTRLTVV.